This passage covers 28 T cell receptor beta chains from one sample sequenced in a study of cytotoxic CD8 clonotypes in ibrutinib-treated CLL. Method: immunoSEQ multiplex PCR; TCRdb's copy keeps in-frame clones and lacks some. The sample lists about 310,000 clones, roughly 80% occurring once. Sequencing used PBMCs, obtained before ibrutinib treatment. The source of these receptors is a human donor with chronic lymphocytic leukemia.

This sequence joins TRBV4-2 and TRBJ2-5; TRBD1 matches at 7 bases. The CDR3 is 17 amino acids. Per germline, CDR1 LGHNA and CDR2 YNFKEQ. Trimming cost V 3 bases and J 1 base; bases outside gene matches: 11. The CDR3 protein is CASSQAGGRDSQETQYF. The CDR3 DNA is TGTGCCAGCAGCCAGGCAGGCGGCCGGGACAGCCAAGAGACCCAGTACTTC.

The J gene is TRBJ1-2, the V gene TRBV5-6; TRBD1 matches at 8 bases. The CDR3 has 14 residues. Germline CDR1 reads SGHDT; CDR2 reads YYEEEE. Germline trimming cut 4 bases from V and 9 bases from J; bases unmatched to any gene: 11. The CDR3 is CASSTPRTGWSYTF. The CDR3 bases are TGTGCCAGCAGCACACCAAGGACAGGGTGGAGCTACACCTTC. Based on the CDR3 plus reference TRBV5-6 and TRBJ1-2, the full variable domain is DAGVTQSPTHLIKTRGQQVTLRCSPKSGHDTVSWYQQALGQGPQFIFQYYEEEERQRGNFPDRFSGHQFPNYSSELNVNALLLGDSALYLCASSTPRTGWSYTFGSGTRLTVV.

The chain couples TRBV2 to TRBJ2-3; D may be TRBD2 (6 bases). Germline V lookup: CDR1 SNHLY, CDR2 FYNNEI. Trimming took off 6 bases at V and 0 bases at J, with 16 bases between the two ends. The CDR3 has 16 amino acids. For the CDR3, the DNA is TGTGCCAGCAGAGCGACCCTAGCGACTAGCACAGATACGCAGTATTTT. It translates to CASRATLATSTDTQYF. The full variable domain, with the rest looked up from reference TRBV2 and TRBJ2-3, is EPEVTQTPSHQVTQMGQEVILRCVPISNHLYFYWYRQILGQKVEFLVSFYNNEISEKSEIFDDQFSVERPDGSNFTLKIRSTKLEDSAMYFCASRATLATSTDTQYFGPGTRLTVL.

CDR3 coding DNA: TGTGCCTGGAGTCGGGACGGAGGAAATACGCAGTATTTT. As protein: CAWSRDGGNTQYF. The rearrangement links TRBV30 to TRBJ2-3; D may match TRBD1 or TRBD2 (5 bases each). The germline CDR1 and CDR2 sequences are GTSNPN and SVGIG (reference sequence). V was cut by 2 bases and J by 7 bases, with 13 bases left in between. The CDR3 covers 13 residues.

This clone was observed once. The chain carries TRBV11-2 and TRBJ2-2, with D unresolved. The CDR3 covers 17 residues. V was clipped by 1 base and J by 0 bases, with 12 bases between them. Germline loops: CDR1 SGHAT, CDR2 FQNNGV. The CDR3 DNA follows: TGTGCCAGCAGCTTAGGGGTGGACGGTCCGAACACCGGGGAGCTGTTTTTT. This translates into CASSLGVDGPNTGELFF.

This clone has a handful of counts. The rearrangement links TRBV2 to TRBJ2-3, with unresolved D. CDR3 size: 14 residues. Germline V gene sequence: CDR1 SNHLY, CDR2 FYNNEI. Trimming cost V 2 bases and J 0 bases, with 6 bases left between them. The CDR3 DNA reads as TGTGCCAGCAGTGAACCTACTAGCACAGATACGCAGTATTTT. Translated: CASSEPTSTDTQYF.

The CDR3: CAWSWLARPYEQYF. CDR3 in DNA: TGTGCCTGGAGTTGGCTAGCGAGACCCTACGAGCAGTACTTC. The chain is built from TRBV30 and TRBJ2-7; maybe TRBD2 (6 bases). This CDR3 region has 14 residues. Germline V gene sequence: CDR1 GTSNPN, CDR2 SVGIG (reference sequence). Between the trimmed V and J ends, which lost 2 bases and 2 bases, there was a span of 13 bases.

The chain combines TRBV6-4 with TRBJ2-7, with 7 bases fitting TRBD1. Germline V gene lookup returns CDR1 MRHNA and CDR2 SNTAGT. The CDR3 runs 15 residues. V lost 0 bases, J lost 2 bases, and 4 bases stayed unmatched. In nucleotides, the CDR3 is TGTGCCAGCAGTGACTCGGTCAGGGGGACCTACGAGCAGTACTTC. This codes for CASSDSVRGTYEQYF.

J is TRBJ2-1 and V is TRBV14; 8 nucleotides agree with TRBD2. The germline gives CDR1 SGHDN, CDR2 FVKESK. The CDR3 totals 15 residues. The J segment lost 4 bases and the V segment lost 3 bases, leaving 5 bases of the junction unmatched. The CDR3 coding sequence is TGTGCCAGCAGCCAGGTAGCGGGACCGTACAATGAGCAGTTCTTC. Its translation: CASSQVAGPYNEQFF.

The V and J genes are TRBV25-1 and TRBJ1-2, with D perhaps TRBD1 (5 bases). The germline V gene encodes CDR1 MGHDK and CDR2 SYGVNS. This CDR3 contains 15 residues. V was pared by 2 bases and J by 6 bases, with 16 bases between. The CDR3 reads CASSEPPGHGDGYTF. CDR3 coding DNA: TGTGCCAGCAGTGAACCCCCCGGACACGGCGATGGCTACACCTTC.

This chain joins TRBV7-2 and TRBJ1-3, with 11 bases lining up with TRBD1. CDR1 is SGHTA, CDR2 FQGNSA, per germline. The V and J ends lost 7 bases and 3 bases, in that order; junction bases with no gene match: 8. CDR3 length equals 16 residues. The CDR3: CASTPPGQGVGNTIYF. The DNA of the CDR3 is TGTGCCAGCACCCCACCGGGACAGGGGGTTGGAAACACCATATATTTT.

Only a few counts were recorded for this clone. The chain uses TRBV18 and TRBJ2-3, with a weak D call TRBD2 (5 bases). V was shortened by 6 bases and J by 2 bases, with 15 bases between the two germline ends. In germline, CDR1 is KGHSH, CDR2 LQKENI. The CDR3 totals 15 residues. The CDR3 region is CASSQRAVITDTQYF. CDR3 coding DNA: TGTGCCAGCTCCCAGAGGGCGGTAATCACAGATACGCAGTATTTT.

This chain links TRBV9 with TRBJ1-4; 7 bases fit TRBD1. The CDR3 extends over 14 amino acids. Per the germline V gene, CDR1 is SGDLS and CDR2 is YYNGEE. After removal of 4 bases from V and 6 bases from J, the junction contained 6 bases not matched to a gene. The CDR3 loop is CASSRQGVYEKLFF. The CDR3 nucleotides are TGTGCCAGCAGCCGACAGGGAGTTTATGAAAAACTGTTTTTT.

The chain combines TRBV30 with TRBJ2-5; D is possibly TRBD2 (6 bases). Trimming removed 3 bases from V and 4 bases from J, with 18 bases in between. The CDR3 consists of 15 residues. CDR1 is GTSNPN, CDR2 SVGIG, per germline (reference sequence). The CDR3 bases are TGTGCCTGGAGCCCCCGGGGGTGGGGAGGAGAGACCCAGTACTTC. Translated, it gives CAWSPRGWGGETQYF.

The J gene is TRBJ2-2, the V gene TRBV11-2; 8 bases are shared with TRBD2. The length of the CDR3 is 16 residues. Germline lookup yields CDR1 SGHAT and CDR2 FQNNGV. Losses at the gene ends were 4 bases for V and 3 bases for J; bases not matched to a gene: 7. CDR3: CASSSPGAGDTGELFF. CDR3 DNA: TGTGCCAGCAGCTCTCCGGGAGCGGGGGACACCGGGGAGCTGTTTTTT.

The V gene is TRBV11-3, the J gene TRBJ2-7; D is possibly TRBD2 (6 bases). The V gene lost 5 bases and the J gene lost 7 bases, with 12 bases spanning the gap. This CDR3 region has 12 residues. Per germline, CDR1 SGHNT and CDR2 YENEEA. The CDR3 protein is CASSQGAGEQYF. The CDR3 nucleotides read TGTGCCAGCAGCCAAGGCGCGGGGGAGCAGTACTTC.

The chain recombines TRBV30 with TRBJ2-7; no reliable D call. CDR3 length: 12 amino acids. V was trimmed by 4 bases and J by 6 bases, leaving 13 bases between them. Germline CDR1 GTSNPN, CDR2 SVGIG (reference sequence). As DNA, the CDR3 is TGTGCCTGGATGGTGGCCTCCCGCGAGCAGTACTTC. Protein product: CAWMVASREQYF.

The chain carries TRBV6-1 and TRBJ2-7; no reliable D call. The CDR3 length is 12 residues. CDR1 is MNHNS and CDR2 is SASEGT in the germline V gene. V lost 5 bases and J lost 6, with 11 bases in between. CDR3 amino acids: CASSSSHIEQYF. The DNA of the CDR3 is TGTGCCAGCAGTTCGTCACACATCGAGCAGTACTTC.

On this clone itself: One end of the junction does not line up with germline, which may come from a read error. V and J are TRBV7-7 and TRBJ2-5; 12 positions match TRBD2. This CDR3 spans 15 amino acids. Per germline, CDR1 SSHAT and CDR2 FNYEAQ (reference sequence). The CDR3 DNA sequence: TGTGCTAGCAGCCTGACTAGCGGGAGTCTAGAGACCCAGTACTTC. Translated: CASSLTSGSLETQYF.

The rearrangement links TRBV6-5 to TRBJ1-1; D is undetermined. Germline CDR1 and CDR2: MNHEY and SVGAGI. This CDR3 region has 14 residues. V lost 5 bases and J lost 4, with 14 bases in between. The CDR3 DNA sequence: TGTGCCAGCAGTAGACGACAAGAGAGCACTGAAGCTTTCTTT. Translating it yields CASSRRQESTEAFF.

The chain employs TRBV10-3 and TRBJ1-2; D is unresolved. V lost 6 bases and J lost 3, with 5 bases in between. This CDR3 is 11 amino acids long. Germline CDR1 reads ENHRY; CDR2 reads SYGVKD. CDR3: CAIRAYYGYTF. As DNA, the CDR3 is TGTGCCATCAGAGCCTACTATGGCTACACCTTC.

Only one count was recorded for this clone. For the CDR3, the DNA is TGTGCCAGCAGCCAAATCGACAGGAGCTCCTACGAGCAGTACTTC. Translated: CASSQIDRSSYEQYF. J is TRBJ2-7 and V is TRBV5-6, with D maybe TRBD1 (6 bases). With 4 bases removed from V and 0 bases from J, the gap between germline ends came to 14 bases. The CDR3 length is 15 residues. Germline values: CDR1 SGHDT, CDR2 YYEEEE. Combining the CDR3 with reference TRBV5-6 and TRBJ2-7 gives the whole variable domain DAGVTQSPTHLIKTRGQQVTLRCSPKSGHDTVSWYQQALGQGPQFIFQYYEEEERQRGNFPDRFSGHQFPNYSSELNVNALLLGDSALYLCASSQIDRSSYEQYFGPGTRLTVT.

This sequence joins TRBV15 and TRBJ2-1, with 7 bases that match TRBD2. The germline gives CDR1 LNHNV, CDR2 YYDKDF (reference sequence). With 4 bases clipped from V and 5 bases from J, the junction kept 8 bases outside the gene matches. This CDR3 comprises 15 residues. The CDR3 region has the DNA TGTGCCACCAGCATTGAAGCGGGAACGAACAATGAGCAGTTCTTC. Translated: CATSIEAGTNNEQFF.

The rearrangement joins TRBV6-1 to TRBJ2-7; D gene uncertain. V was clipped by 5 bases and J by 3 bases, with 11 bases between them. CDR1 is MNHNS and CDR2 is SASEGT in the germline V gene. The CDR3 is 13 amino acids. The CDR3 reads CASSQYHGYEQYF. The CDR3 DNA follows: TGTGCCAGCAGTCAATACCACGGCTACGAGCAGTACTTC.

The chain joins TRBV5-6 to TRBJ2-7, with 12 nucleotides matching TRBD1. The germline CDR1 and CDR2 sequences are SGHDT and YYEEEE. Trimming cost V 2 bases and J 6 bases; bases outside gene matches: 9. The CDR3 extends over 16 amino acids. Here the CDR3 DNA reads TGTGCCAGCAGCTTTGCCGGGACAGGGGGCCAGAGCGAGCAGTACTTC. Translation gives CASSFAGTGGQSEQYF.

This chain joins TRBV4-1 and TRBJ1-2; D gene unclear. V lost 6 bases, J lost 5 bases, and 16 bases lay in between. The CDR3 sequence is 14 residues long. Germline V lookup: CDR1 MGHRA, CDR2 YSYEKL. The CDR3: CASRDPKSTYGYTF. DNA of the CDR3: TGCGCCAGCAGAGATCCGAAGTCGACGTATGGCTACACCTTC.

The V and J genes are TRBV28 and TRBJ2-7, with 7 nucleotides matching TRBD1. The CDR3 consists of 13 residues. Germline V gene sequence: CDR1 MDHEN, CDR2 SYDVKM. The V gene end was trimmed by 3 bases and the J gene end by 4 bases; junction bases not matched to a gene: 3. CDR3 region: CASSLYRGYEQYF. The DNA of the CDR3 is TGTGCCAGCAGTTTGTACAGGGGTTACGAGCAGTACTTC.

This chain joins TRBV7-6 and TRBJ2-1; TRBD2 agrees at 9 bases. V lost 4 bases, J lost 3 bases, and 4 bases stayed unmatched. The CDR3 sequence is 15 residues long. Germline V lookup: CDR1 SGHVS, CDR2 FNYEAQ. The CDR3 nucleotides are TGTGCCAGCAGCTCAACTAGCGGGCTCTACAATGAGCAGTTCTTC. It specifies CASSSTSGLYNEQFF.